The 22 T cell receptor beta chains below were found in one sample sequenced in a study of identical twins. Each CDR3 protein is one row after TCRdb ran MiXCR on the 5' RACE reads. The table includes about 660,000 distinct CDR3 sequences, approximately 9% detected once. The data also belong to a second study, concerning yellow fever vaccine responses in identical twins.

The sequencing sample was made of PBMCs. These TCRs come from a young woman in good health.

J is TRBJ1-2 and V is TRBV5-1; TRBD1 matches at 9 bases. The CDR3 has 17 residues. The germline gives CDR1 SGHRS, CDR2 YFSETQ. The trim removed 1 base at V and 8 bases at J, leaving 15 bases unmatched. The DNA for the CDR3 is TGCGCCAGCAGCTTGAACCGACCGGGACAGGGATCAAACGGCTACACCTTC. This encodes CASSLNRPGQGSNGYTF.

The chain combines TRBV4-3 with TRBJ2-7; 9 positions match TRBD1. Trimming removed 5 bases from V and 3 bases from J; junction bases left unmatched: 8. The CDR3 loop spans 15 amino acids. Germline CDR1 LGHNA, CDR2 YSLEER. The CDR3 DNA follows: TGCGCCAGCAGCGAGGGACAGGGAGGTAGCTACGAGCAGTACTTC. This gives the protein CASSEGQGGSYEQYF.

V and J are TRBV30 and TRBJ2-3; 7 bases are shared with TRBD2. V lost 2 bases to trimming and J lost 2 bases; unmatched junction nucleotides: 1. Germline V lookup: CDR1 GTSNPN, CDR2 SVGIG (reference sequence). CDR3 length equals 13 residues. Written as DNA, the CDR3 is TGTGCCTGGAGTAGCGGGATCACAGATACGCAGTATTTT. Protein: CAWSSGITDTQYF.

This clonotype was seen only a few times. This chain uses TRBV11-2 with TRBJ2-3; D gene ambiguous. This CDR3 contains 15 residues. CDR1 and CDR2 from the germline V gene are SGHAT and FQNNGV. Trimming shortened V by 1 base and J by 7 bases, and 15 bases separated the two germline ends. The CDR3 region is CASSLGEQLGHTQYF. In nucleotides, the CDR3 is TGTGCCAGCAGCTTAGGGGAACAGCTGGGCCATACGCAGTATTTT.

This clonotype was seen many times. The chain is built from TRBV5-6 and TRBJ1-1; D remains unclear. The germline V and J ends were trimmed by 3 bases and 2 bases, with 11 bases remaining between them. Germline assignment: CDR1 SGHDT and CDR2 YYEEEE. The CDR3 has 14 amino acids. The CDR3: CASSSHLPNTEAFF. Written as DNA, the CDR3 is TGTGCCAGCAGCTCTCATTTACCCAACACTGAAGCTTTCTTT.

This clonotype was counted a few times. V gene TRBV9 combines with J gene TRBJ2-2; D gene ambiguous. Germline V gives CDR1 SGDLS, CDR2 YYNGEE. V lost 0 bases and J 7 bases, leaving 13 bases between the germline ends. The CDR3 runs 15 residues. CDR3 nucleotide sequence: TGTGCCAGCAGCGTAGGTGGGGTCAGCGACGGGGAGCTGTTTTTT. Translation gives CASSVGGVSDGELFF. The whole variable domain, remainder taken from reference TRBV9 and TRBJ2-2, is DSGVTQTPKHLITATGQRVTLRCSPRSGDLSVYWYQQSLDQGLQFLIQYYNGEERAKGNILERFSAQQFPDLHSELNLSSLELGDSALYFCASSVGGVSDGELFFGEGSRLTVL.

This clonotype has just a few counts. The rearrangement joins TRBV5-1 to TRBJ1-5; D not certain. Germline V gene data show CDR1 as SGHRS and CDR2 as YFSETQ. CDR3 length: 15 amino acids. V dropped 5 bases and J dropped 0 bases, with 12 bases sitting between them. Written as DNA, the CDR3 is TGCGCCAGCAGGCCTCAGGAAAGTAGCAATCAGCCCCAGCATTTT. This gives the protein CASRPQESSNQPQHF.

This clonotype was counted between two and nine times. The chain couples TRBV6-1 to TRBJ2-5; D perhaps matches TRBD1 (6 bases). V dropped 8 bases and J dropped 4 bases, with 17 bases sitting between them. Germline V gives CDR1 MNHNS, CDR2 SASEGT. The CDR3 has 14 amino acids. The CDR3 sequence is CASEPRGSGETQYF. CDR3 bases: TGTGCCAGCGAACCCAGGGGCTCGGGAGAGACCCAGTACTTC.

The chain links TRBV10-3 to TRBJ2-7, with 7 bases matching TRBD1. This CDR3 spans 14 amino acids. J was trimmed by 2 bases and V by 3 bases; bases with no gene match: 4. CDR1 is ENHRY, CDR2 SYGVKD, per germline. The CDR3 nucleotides read TGTGCCATCAGTGAAAAGGGACAGACCTACGAGCAGTACTTC. Amino acids: CAISEKGQTYEQYF.

In this sample, this clonotype turned up many times. This chain joins TRBV24-1 and TRBJ2-1; no clear D. V lost 5 bases and J 5 bases, leaving 9 bases between the germline ends. CDR3 length equals 13 residues. Germline V gene lookup returns CDR1 KGHDR and CDR2 SFDVKD. The CDR3 DNA follows: TGTGCCACCAGTGGGTGGCAGAACAATGAGCAGTTCTTC. It encodes CATSGWQNNEQFF.

This clonotype was detected a few times. V gene TRBV4-1 combines with J gene TRBJ1-1; D gene ambiguous. The ends were cut back, 0 bases at V and 1 base at J, with 6 bases in the middle. The CDR3 covers 14 residues. CDR1 MGHRA and CDR2 YSYEKL come from the germline V gene. CDR3 loop: CASSQDVRNTEAFF. CDR3 DNA sequence: TGCGCCAGCAGCCAAGATGTTCGGAACACTGAAGCTTTCTTT.

The CDR3 spells CASSSSGKEGNEQFF. The CDR3 DNA is TGTGCCAGCAGCTCAAGCGGGAAAGAGGGCAATGAGCAGTTCTTC. This chain connects TRBV7-9 to TRBJ2-1; 7 bases fit TRBD2. The CDR3 has 15 residues. Germline V gene sequence: CDR1 SEHNR, CDR2 FQNEAQ (reference sequence). Trimming took 4 bases from V and 6 from J; bases not matched to a gene: 9.

The table lists this clonotype with a few counts. V usage is TRBV20-1 and J usage is TRBJ1-6; a weak D match, TRBD1 (5 bases). The CDR3 runs to 14 residues. The germline gives CDR1 DFQATT, CDR2 SNEGSKA (reference sequence). V dropped 5 bases and J dropped 10 bases, with 18 bases sitting between them. CDR3 sequence reads: CSAPGGPGTSPLHF. CDR3 nucleotides: TGCAGTGCTCCCGGAGGTCCAGGGACCTCACCCCTCCACTTT.

In this sample, this clonotype turned up many times. The gene calls are TRBV4-3 and TRBJ2-1; 8 nucleotides line up with TRBD2. With V trimmed by 0 bases and J by 8 bases, 21 bases remained unmatched. CDR1 is LGHNA, CDR2 YSLEER, per germline. The CDR3 is 20 residues long. CDR3 nucleotide sequence: TGCGCCAGCAGCCAAGATGGGCTAGCGGGTATTCAATTTTGGGGCCATGAGCAGTTCTTC. Amino acids: CASSQDGLAGIQFWGHEQFF.

V is TRBV3-1 and J is TRBJ2-1, with TRBD2 identical over 11 bases. This CDR3 has 17 amino acids. Germline CDR1 and CDR2: LGHDT and YNNKEL (reference sequence). Germline trimming cut 0 bases from V and 7 bases from J; bases unmatched to any gene: 8. The DNA of the CDR3 is TGTGCCAGCAGCCAAGATGTACTAGCGGGAGCATTGAATGAGCAGTTCTTC. Translating it yields CASSQDVLAGALNEQFF.

This clonotype was counted ten times or more. V and J are TRBV12-3 or TRBV12-4 and TRBJ2-2, with D perhaps given as TRBD1 or TRBD2 (5 bases each). The CDR3 contains 14 residues. With 5 bases removed from V and 5 bases from J, the gap between germline ends came to 12 bases. CDR3 residues: CASSPRDGTGELFF. The DNA of the CDR3 is TGTGCCAGCAGTCCCCGGGACGGGACCGGGGAGCTGTTTTTT.

The genes are TRBV3-1 and TRBJ2-4, with TRBD1 identical over 8 bases. Germline loops: CDR1 LGHDT, CDR2 YNNKEL (reference sequence). The J segment lost 0 bases and the V segment lost 0 bases, leaving 7 bases of the junction unmatched. This CDR3 has 18 residues. The DNA for the CDR3 is TGTGCCAGCAGCCAAGAGTCGGGACAGGTCTTAGCCAAAAACATTCAGTACTTC. Protein sequence: CASSQESGQVLAKNIQYF.

The chain combines TRBV11-1 with TRBJ2-7, with D perhaps matching TRBD2 (5 bases). V was shortened by 5 bases and J by 6 bases, with 23 bases between the two germline ends. Germline V lookup: CDR1 SGHAT, CDR2 FQDESV (reference sequence). The CDR3 is made up of 16 amino acids. The CDR3, as DNA: TGTGCCAGCAGCCCTGGACTCGGGCTGCCCCAAGGCGAGCAGTACTTC. Translating gives CASSPGLGLPQGEQYF.

Many counts were recorded for this clonotype. This chain joins TRBV7-2 and TRBJ2-1; 9 bases map to TRBD1. Trimming at V came to 5 bases and at J to 8 bases, leaving 4 bases not matched to a gene. CDR1 is SGHTA and CDR2 is FQGNSA in the germline V gene. CDR3 length: 13 amino acids. CDR3 sequence reads: CASSNRDRDEQFF. Written as DNA, the CDR3 is TGTGCCAGCAGCAACCGGGACAGGGATGAGCAGTTCTTC. Based on the CDR3 plus reference TRBV7-2 and TRBJ2-1, the full variable domain is GAGVSQSPSNKVTEKGKDVELRCDPISGHTALYWYRQSLGQGLEFLIYFQGNSAPDKSGLPSDRFSAERTGGSVSTLTIQRTQQEDSAVYLCASSNRDRDEQFFGPGTRLTVL.

The V and J genes are TRBV19 and TRBJ2-3, with D uncertain. Trimming shortened V by 3 bases and J by 1 base, and 5 bases separated the two germline ends. CDR3 length equals 13 residues. The germline V gene encodes CDR1 LNHDA and CDR2 SQIVND (reference sequence). CDR3 loop: CASSIRGTDTQYF. Here the CDR3 DNA reads TGTGCCAGTAGTATTCGCGGCACAGATACGCAGTATTTT.

This clonotype has just a few counts. The chain carries TRBV15 and TRBJ2-2; D is undetermined. Germline V gives CDR1 LNHNV, CDR2 YYDKDF (reference sequence). Trimming cost V 6 bases and J 0 bases, with 8 bases left between them. There are 14 residues in the CDR3. In DNA, the CDR3 is TGTGCCACCAGTTTAAAAGCGAACACCGGGGAGCTGTTTTTT. Amino acid sequence: CATSLKANTGELFF. The full variable domain, completed using reference TRBV15 and TRBJ2-2, is DAMVIQNPRYQVTQFGKPVTLSCSQTLNHNVMYWYQQKSSQAPKLLFHYYDKDFNNEADTPDNFQSRRPNTSFCFLDIRSPGLGDTAMYLCATSLKANTGELFFGEGSRLTVL.

The chain recombines TRBV20-1 with TRBJ2-7; D ambiguous. The germline V and J ends were trimmed by 0 bases and 0 bases, with 15 bases remaining between them. The CDR3 is made up of 16 amino acids. CDR1 is DFQATT, CDR2 SNEGSKA, per germline (reference sequence). The CDR3 protein is CSARELGGISSYEQYF. CDR3 nucleotides: TGCAGTGCTAGAGAACTGGGCGGCATAAGCTCCTACGAGCAGTACTTC.